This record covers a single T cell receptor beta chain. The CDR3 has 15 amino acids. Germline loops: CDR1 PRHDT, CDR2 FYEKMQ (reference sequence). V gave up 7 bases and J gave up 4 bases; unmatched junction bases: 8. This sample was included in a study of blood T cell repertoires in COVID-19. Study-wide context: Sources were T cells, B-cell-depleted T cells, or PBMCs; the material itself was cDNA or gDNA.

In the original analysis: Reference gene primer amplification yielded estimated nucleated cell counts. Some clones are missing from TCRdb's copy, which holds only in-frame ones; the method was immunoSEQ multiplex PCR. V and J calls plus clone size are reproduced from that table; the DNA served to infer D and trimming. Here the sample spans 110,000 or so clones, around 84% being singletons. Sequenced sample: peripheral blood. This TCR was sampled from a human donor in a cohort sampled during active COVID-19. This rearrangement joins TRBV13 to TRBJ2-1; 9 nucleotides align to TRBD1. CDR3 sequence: CASKPAGTGYNEQFF. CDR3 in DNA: TGTGCCAGCAAACCGGCCGGGACAGGGTACAATGAGCAGTTCTTC.